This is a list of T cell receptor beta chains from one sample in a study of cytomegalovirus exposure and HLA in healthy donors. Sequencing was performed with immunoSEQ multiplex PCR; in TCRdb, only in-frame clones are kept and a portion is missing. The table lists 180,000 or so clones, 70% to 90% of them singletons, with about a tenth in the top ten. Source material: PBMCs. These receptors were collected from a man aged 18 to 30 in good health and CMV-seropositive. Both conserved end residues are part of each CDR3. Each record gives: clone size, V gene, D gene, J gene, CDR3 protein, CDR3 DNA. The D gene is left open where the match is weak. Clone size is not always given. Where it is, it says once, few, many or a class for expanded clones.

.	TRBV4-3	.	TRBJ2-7	CASSQDSGIYEQYF	TGCGCCAGCAGCCAAGATTCGGGGATCTACGAGCAGTACTTC
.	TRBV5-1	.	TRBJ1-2	CASSSSPGGHGYTF	TGCGCCAGCAGCTCGTCCCCGGGGGGCCATGGCTACACCTTC
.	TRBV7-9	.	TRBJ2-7	CASSLATRIYEQYF	TGTGCCAGCAGCTTAGCGACTAGGATTTACGAGCAGTACTTC
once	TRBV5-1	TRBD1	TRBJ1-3	CASSLTGDRRNTIYF	TGCGCCAGCAGCTTGACAGGGGACAGACGAAACACCATATATTTT
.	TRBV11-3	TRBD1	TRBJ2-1	CASSFGGDRGFYEQFF	TGTGCCAGCAGCTTTGGGGGGGACAGGGGGTTCTATGAGCAGTTCTTC
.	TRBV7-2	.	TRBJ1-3	CASSLFQGRVGSGNTIYF	TGTGCCAGCAGCTTATTTCAGGGTAGAGTCGGGTCAGGAAACACCATATATTTT
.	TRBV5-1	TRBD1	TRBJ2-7	CASGYRGSYEQYF	TGCGCCAGCGGGTACAGGGGGTCCTACGAGCAGTACTTC
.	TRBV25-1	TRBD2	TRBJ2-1	CASTYSGLGVSSYNEQFF	TGTGCCAGCACCTACTCGGGACTAGGGGTTTCCTCCTACAATGAGCAGTTCTTC
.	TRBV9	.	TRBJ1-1	CASSPTTGTSNAFF	TGTGCCAGCAGCCCAACAACCGGGACAAGTAATGCTTTCTTT
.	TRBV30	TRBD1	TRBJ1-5	CAWNTGTDTNQPQHF	TGTGCCTGGAACACCGGGACAGATACCAATCAGCCCCAGCATTTT